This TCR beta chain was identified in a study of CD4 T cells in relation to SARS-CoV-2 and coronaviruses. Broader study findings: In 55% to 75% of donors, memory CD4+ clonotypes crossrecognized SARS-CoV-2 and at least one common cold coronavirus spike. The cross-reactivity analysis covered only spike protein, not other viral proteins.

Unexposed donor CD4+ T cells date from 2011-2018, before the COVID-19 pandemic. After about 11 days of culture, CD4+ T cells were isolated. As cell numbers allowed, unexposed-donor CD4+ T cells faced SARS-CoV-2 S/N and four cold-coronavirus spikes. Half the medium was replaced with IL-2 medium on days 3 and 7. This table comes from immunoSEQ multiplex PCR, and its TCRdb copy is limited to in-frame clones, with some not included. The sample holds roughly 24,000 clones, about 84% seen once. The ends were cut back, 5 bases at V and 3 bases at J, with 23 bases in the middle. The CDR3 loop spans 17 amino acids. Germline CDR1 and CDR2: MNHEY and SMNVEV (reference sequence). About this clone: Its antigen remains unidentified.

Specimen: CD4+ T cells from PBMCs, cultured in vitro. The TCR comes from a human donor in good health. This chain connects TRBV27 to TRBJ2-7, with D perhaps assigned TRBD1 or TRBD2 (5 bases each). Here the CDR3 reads CASSVIPPGLGVYEQYF. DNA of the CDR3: TGTGCCAGCAGTGTAATTCCCCCAGGGTTGGGGGTCTACGAGCAGTACTTC.